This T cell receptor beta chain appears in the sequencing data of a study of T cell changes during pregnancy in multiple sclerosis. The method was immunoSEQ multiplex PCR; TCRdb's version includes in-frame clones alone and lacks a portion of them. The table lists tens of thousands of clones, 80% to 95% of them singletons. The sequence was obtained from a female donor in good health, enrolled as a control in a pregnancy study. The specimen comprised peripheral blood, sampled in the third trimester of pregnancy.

In DNA form, the CDR3 reads TGTGCCAGCAGTATCCCGACAGGGGGGCTCACTGAAGCTTTCTTT. Protein: CASSIPTGGLTEAFF. The rearrangement links TRBV28 to TRBJ1-1; 9 positions match TRBD1. CDR3 size: 15 residues. Germline assignment: CDR1 MDHEN and CDR2 SYDVKM. Losses at the gene ends were 5 bases for V and 4 bases for J; bases not matched to a gene: 8.